This passage covers 23 T cell receptor beta chains from one sample sequenced in a study of cytomegalovirus exposure and HLA in healthy donors. Assay used: immunoSEQ multiplex PCR; TCRdb lists only in-frame clones, some missing. Of under 250,000 clones listed, roughly 84% are singletons. The sample was PBMCs. These receptors all come from a woman under 30 in good health and CMV-seropositive.

As DNA, the CDR3 is TGTGCCAGCAGCGCGGGACTCAGCACAGATACGCAGTATTTT. Protein product: CASSAGLSTDTQYF. The rearrangement joins TRBV9 to TRBJ2-3; TRBD2 is a possible D gene (6 bases). CDR1 and CDR2 from the germline V gene are SGDLS and YYNGEE. The CDR3 spans 14 residues. The germline V and J ends were trimmed by 3 bases and 0 bases, with 8 bases remaining between them.

V usage is TRBV13 and J usage is TRBJ2-7; 9 bases agree with TRBD2. The CDR3 length is 17 residues. The V and J ends lost 7 bases and 5 bases, in that order; junction bases with no gene match: 18. The germline gives CDR1 PRHDT, CDR2 FYEKMQ (reference sequence). As DNA, the CDR3 is TGTGCCAGCACCCCTCTCGCGGGAGGGAGCCACAGCCACGAGCAGTACTTC. This sequence encodes CASTPLAGGSHSHEQYF.

This clone is a singleton in its sample. This chain links TRBV27 with TRBJ2-1, with 7 nucleotides matching TRBD2. Germline V gene lookup returns CDR1 MNHEY and CDR2 SMNVEV (reference sequence). Trimming took 6 bases from V and 5 from J; bases not matched to a gene: 7. This CDR3 spans 14 amino acids. CDR3 in amino acids: CASRSLGLHNEQFF. The CDR3 DNA is TGTGCCAGCAGGTCGTTGGGACTACACAATGAGCAGTTCTTC.

The rearrangement joins TRBV14 to TRBJ2-7; TRBD1 is a possible D gene (5 bases). From germline, CDR1 is SGHDN and CDR2 FVKESK. V was clipped by 6 bases and J by 3 bases, with 12 bases between them. This CDR3 contains 13 residues. CDR3 DNA: TGTGCCAGCAGTGGGCAGGGTGGCTACGAGCAGTACTTC. It codes for CASSGQGGYEQYF.

The J gene is TRBJ1-5, the V gene TRBV28; no definite D call. Germline CDR1 is MDHEN and CDR2 is SYDVKM. The CDR3 extends over 13 amino acids. Trimming shortened V by 2 bases and J by 11 bases, and 13 bases separated the two germline ends. The CDR3 nucleotides read TGTGCCAGCAGTTTACGACCGGGGAGTTCCCAGCATTTT. Translated: CASSLRPGSSQHF.

This clone was observed once. This chain links TRBV19 with TRBJ2-1, with 8 bases that match TRBD2. The CDR3 loop spans 15 amino acids. Trimming cost V 7 bases and J 3 bases; bases outside gene matches: 8. CDR1 LNHDA and CDR2 SQIVND come from the germline V gene (reference sequence). The DNA of the CDR3 is TGTGCCAGTACCTCTAGCGGGCCTAGCTACAATGAGCAGTTCTTC. Its protein product is CASTSSGPSYNEQFF.

The chain employs TRBV7-9 and TRBJ2-1; TRBD2 matches at 9 bases. The CDR3 is 16 amino acids. Germline-derived CDR1 and CDR2 are SEHNR and FQNEAQ (reference sequence). The trim removed 5 bases at V and 4 bases at J, leaving 9 bases unmatched. CDR3 protein: CASSMIAGDSYNEQFF. For the CDR3, the DNA is TGTGCCAGCAGCATGATAGCGGGAGACTCGTACAATGAGCAGTTCTTC.

The V and J genes are TRBV27 and TRBJ2-3; TRBD1 agrees at 7 bases. V was pared by 6 bases and J by 5 bases, with 5 bases of the junction left unmatched. Germline loops: CDR1 MNHEY, CDR2 SMNVEV (reference sequence). There are 13 residues in the CDR3. In DNA form, the CDR3 reads TGTGCCAGCAGAGGGGACAGCGAAGATACGCAGTATTTT. Amino acids: CASRGDSEDTQYF.

The chain is built from TRBV6-5 and TRBJ2-7; D gene ambiguous. Germline V CDR1 and CDR2: MNHEY, SVGAGI. The CDR3 has 12 residues. Trimming left V 0 bases short and J 5 bases short, with 5 bases between. In DNA form, the CDR3 reads TGTGCCAGCAGTTACTCCAGGAACGAGCAGTACTTC. It translates to CASSYSRNEQYF.

This chain joins TRBV7-8 and TRBJ1-4, with a tentative D call TRBD1 (5 bases). Germline V gene sequence: CDR1 SGHVS, CDR2 FQNEAQ. The V and J ends lost 2 bases and 7 bases respectively, with 5 bases between them. The CDR3 covers 12 residues. The CDR3 region is CASSLQGEKLFF. The CDR3 nucleotides are TGTGCCAGCAGCTTACAGGGTGAAAAACTGTTTTTT.

This clone came up a few times. The rearrangement joins TRBV6-5 to TRBJ1-2, with D maybe TRBD1 (6 bases). Germline CDR1 reads MNHEY; CDR2 reads SVGAGI. The CDR3 extends over 14 amino acids. The V and J ends lost 6 bases and 2 bases respectively, with 13 bases between them. CDR3 sequence (DNA): TGTGCCAGCAGCAGCCTCAGGGGCAACTATGGCTACACCTTC. It yields the protein CASSSLRGNYGYTF.

V usage is TRBV6-5 and J usage is TRBJ2-2; 7 bases map to TRBD1. J was trimmed by 1 base and V by 4 bases; bases with no gene match: 3. This CDR3 contains 15 residues. Germline lookup yields CDR1 MNHEY and CDR2 SVGAGI. The CDR3 region is CASSSRDRNTGELFF. The CDR3 region has the DNA TGTGCCAGCAGTTCCAGGGACAGGAACACCGGGGAGCTGTTTTTT.

The chain links TRBV28 to TRBJ1-2, with a tentative D call TRBD1 (5 bases). The germline CDR1 and CDR2 sequences are MDHEN and SYDVKM. The CDR3 extends over 12 amino acids. V lost 6 bases and J 4 bases, leaving 9 bases between the germline ends. The CDR3 loop reads CASSSGGYGYTF. The CDR3 DNA reads TGTGCCAGCAGCTCGGGGGGCTATGGCTACACCTTC.

The chain is built from TRBV20-1 and TRBJ2-7; weak D call: TRBD2 (6 bases). This CDR3 has 11 amino acids. The germline V and J ends were trimmed by 5 bases and 5 bases, with 10 bases remaining between them. Germline CDR1 and CDR2: DFQATT and SNEGSKA (reference sequence). In DNA form, the CDR3 reads TGCAGTGCTGGGGACTGGGACGAGCAGTACTTC. Residues: CSAGDWDEQYF.

The chain combines TRBV6-1 with TRBJ2-1; 8 bases match TRBD2. V was pared by 3 bases and J by 10 bases, with 8 bases of the junction left unmatched. This CDR3 region has 14 residues. CDR1 and CDR2 (germline): MNHNS, SASEGT. The CDR3 DNA sequence: TGTGCCAGCAGTGATCCGGGAGGGCCAGAAGAGCAGTTCTTC. As protein: CASSDPGGPEEQFF.

The V and J genes are TRBV4-1 and TRBJ2-1; TRBD2 agrees at 13 bases. The CDR3 length is 19 residues. CDR1 MGHRA and CDR2 YSYEKL come from the germline V gene. Trimming at V came to 4 bases and at J to 1 base, leaving 10 bases not matched to a gene. The CDR3 DNA sequence: TGCGCCAGCAGCCGCGGGACTAGCGGGATGTTGGGTTCCTACAATGAGCAGTTCTTC. Its translation is CASSRGTSGMLGSYNEQFF.

The chain joins TRBV9 to TRBJ2-7; 8 positions agree with TRBD1. Trimming took 3 bases from V and 5 from J; bases not matched to a gene: 7. The CDR3 loop spans 14 amino acids. Germline CDR1 reads SGDLS; CDR2 reads YYNGEE. The CDR3 spells CASSAGGEFHEQYF. DNA for the CDR3: TGTGCCAGCAGCGCAGGGGGCGAATTTCACGAGCAGTACTTC.

The chain joins TRBV28 to TRBJ1-4; 9 bases are shared with TRBD1. This CDR3 is 17 amino acids long. V was pared by 5 bases and J by 3 bases, with 10 bases of the junction left unmatched. Germline CDR1 and CDR2: MDHEN and SYDVKM. CDR3 loop: CASSSPGTGQPNEKLFF. The CDR3 nucleotides read TGTGCCAGCAGTAGCCCCGGGACAGGGCAGCCTAATGAAAAACTGTTTTTT.

The chain couples TRBV15 to TRBJ2-5, with a tentative D call TRBD2 (6 bases). The CDR3 totals 15 residues. Looked up from germline, CDR1 is LNHNV and CDR2 is YYDKDF (reference sequence). V gave up 3 bases and J gave up 2 bases, with 13 bases separating them. The CDR3 DNA follows: TGTGCCACCAGCAGGGGCGGGACGCTACAAGAGACCCAGTACTTC. This encodes CATSRGGTLQETQYF.

V and J are TRBV7-3 and TRBJ2-1, with D unclear. This CDR3 contains 15 residues. Trimming shortened V by 2 bases and J by 0 bases, and 8 bases separated the two germline ends. Germline V gives CDR1 SGHTA, CDR2 FQGTGA. CDR3: CASSLFPSSYNEQFF. DNA for the CDR3: TGTGCCAGCAGCTTATTTCCCAGCTCCTACAATGAGCAGTTCTTC.

The rearrangement uses TRBV5-1 and TRBJ1-1; unclear D gene. Per germline, CDR1 SGHRS and CDR2 YFSETQ. Trimming took 0 bases from V and 6 from J, leaving 9 bases between them. The CDR3 length is 13 residues. CDR3 coding DNA: TGCGCCAGCAGCTTGGAGCGGGCTTCTGAAGCTTTCTTT. It translates to CASSLERASEAFF.

This clone was recorded once. The chain links TRBV7-8 to TRBJ2-5; 7 bases are a match to TRBD1. Unmatched junction bases numbered 6, after V lost 0 bases and J lost 5 bases. The CDR3 covers 15 residues. Per the germline V gene, CDR1 is SGHVS and CDR2 is FQNEAQ. CDR3 loop: CASSLASQGRETQYF. The CDR3 DNA reads as TGTGCCAGCAGCTTAGCCTCACAGGGGCGCGAGACCCAGTACTTC.

This clone was seen a few times. The J gene is TRBJ2-4, the V gene TRBV2; D may be TRBD1 (6 bases). The CDR3 covers 16 residues. Germline V gene data show CDR1 as SNHLY and CDR2 as FYNNEI. Trimming left V 5 bases short and J 0 bases short, with 14 bases between. Written as DNA, the CDR3 is TGTGCCAGCAGTTCCAGGGGTTACTTAGCCAAAAACATTCAGTACTTC. Amino acids: CASSSRGYLAKNIQYF.